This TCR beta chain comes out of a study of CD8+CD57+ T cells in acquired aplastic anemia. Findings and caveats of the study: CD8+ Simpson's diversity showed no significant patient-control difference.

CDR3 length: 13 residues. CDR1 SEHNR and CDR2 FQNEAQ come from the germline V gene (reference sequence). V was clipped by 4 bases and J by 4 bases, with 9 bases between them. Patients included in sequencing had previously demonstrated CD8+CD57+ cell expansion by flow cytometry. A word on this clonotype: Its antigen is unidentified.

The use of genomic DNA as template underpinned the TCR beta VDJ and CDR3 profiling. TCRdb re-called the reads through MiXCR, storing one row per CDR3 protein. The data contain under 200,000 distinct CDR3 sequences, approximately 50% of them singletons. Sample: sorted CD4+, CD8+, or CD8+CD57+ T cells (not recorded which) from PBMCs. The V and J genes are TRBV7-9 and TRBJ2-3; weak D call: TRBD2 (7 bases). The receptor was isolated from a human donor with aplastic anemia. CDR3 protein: CASSSRGPDTQYF. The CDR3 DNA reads TGTGCCAGCAGCTCGCGGGGGCCAGATACGCAGTATTTT. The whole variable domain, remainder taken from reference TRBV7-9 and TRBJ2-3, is DTGVSQNPRHKITKRGQNVTFRCDPISEHNRLYWYRQTLGQGPEFLTYFQNEAQLEKSRLLSDRFSAERPKGSFSTLEIQRTEQGDSAMYLCASSSRGPDTQYFGPGTRLTVL.